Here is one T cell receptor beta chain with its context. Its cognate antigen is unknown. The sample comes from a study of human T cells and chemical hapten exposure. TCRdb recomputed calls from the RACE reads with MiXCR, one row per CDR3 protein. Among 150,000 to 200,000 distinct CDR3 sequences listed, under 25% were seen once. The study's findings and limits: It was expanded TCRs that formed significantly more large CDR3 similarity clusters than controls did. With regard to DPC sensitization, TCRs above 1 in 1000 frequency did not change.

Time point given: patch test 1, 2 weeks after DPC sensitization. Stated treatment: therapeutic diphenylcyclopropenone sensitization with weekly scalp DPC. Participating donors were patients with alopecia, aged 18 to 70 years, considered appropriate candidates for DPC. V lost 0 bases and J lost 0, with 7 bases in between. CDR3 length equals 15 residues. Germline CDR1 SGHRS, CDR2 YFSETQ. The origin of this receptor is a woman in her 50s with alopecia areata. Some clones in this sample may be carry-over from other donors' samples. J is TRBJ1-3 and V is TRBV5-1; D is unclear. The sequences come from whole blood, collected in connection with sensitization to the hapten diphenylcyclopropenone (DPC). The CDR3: CASSLAASSGNTIYF. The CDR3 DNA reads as TGCGCCAGCAGCTTGGCCGCCAGCTCTGGAAACACCATATATTTT. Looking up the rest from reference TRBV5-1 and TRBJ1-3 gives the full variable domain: KAGVTQTPRYLIKTRGQQVTLSCSPISGHRSVSWYQQTPGQGLQFLFEYFSETQRNKGNFPGRFSGRQFSNSRSEMNVSTLELGDSALYLCASSLAASSGNTIYFGEGSWLTVV.